This T cell receptor (beta chain) was captured by sequencing in a study of T-cell memory formation after mild COVID-19. Each CDR3 protein gets one entry after TCRdb re-called the 5' RACE reads with MiXCR. Of 450,000 to 700,000 distinct CDR3 sequences listed, roughly 17% are singletons. Findings and caveats of the study: In pre-infection memory, a portion of responding clones appeared, which suggested that cross-reactive memory joined.

V was cut by 1 base and J by 7 bases, with 10 bases left in between. The CDR3 loop spans 13 amino acids. Concerning this clonotype itself: Its antigen is not identified.

This TCR came from an adult woman who had mild COVID-19 (a few samples of this study predate the infection). Cell type and time point are not known. The sample consisted of PBMCs or a T cell subset sorted from them (not recorded which). The chain has TRBV12-3 or TRBV12-4 and TRBJ1-2; no clear D. In DNA, the CDR3 is TGTGCCAGCAGTTTAGGACACCCGCGTGGCTACACCTTC. This gives the protein CASSLGHPRGYTF.